The T cell receptor beta chain described here comes from a study of blood T cells in healthy people across ages (dated by TCRdb to the mid-2010s). Broadly, across the study: In model experiments, roughly one uniquely barcoded TCR beta cDNA molecule per two T cells was captured by template switching. Using the same blood draw, the study looked at two additional independent replicas of 1 million unique cDNA reads for two donors, one aged 18 to 30 and the other aged 80 or older. Donors were grouped into four age groups: young (average 16 years), middle-aged (about 38), aged (approximately 67) and long-lived (about 90). Age-related changes in TCR beta repertoire diversity were measured in the study by deep sequencing normalized with unique cDNA molecular identifiers. Study-wide findings and limitations: Donor CMV infection status was unknown, potentially confounding age-related changes in expanded clonotypes. As age increased, observed TCR beta diversity per million T cells dropped in a roughly linear way, and a significant reduction was already evident by age 40. The percentage of naive T cells measured by flow cytometry correlated strongly with observed TCR beta diversity. Compared with the aged group, the long-lived group had more naive CD4+ T cells, fewer expanded clones and increased TCR diversity, a pattern suggesting age selection. Conclusive comparison of naive and antigen-experienced compartments was prevented by the profiling of bulk unsorted PBMCs. Total diversity estimates from one million sequenced T cells were considered lower bounds and underestimates.

The library was obtained by 5' RACE. The listed sequencing device is Illumina HiSeq 2500. The second PCR ran for about 6 to 11 cycles and used a J-beta primer mix along with a sample-barcoded 5' primer. Each TCR beta cDNA molecule received a unique molecular identifier from a template-switch 5' adaptor carrying 12 random nucleotides. Each sample yielded at least 2.5 million CDR3-containing paired-end reads. All of the RNA was converted into first-strand cDNA using the Mint cDNA synthesis kit, with a TRBC-specific oligonucleotide serving as the primer. Following uracil-DNA glycosylase treatment, a first 18-cycle PCR with universal primers M1SS and BC2_uni_R was performed on all cDNA. As for how the authors treated the data: For normalization, 1 million high-quality reads were randomly selected from each sample, with every read carrying a distinct molecular identifier. Reads with shared molecular identifiers were discarded instead of being binned into consensus sequences. CDR3 identification, clonotype clustering and error correction used MiTCR with a Q25 quality threshold and the strictest error-elimination algorithm. Lower-bound total TCR beta diversity was estimated with a nonparametric unseen species model using Euler transformation. In-frame beta chains were kept once TCRdb had trimmed the public reads at Q25 with fastp and called clones with MiXCR. All rows with the same CDR3 protein become a single entry with the most common DNA and genes. These V and J calls originate from TCRdb's pipeline instead of the authors' own analysis. The table for this sample lists 750,000 to 1,000,000 distinct CDR3 sequences; roughly 28% of them were counted only once. More than 8.5% of the sample rests with the top ten.

In the case of this clonotype: The target of this receptor is not known. No quality values exist for individual bases; no much larger clone is one base distant.

Looking up the germline V gene yields CDR1 MDHEN and CDR2 SYDVKM. Trimming removed 6 bases from V and 1 base from J, leaving 13 bases between the germline ends. There are 16 amino acids in the CDR3, from cysteine to phenylalanine inclusive. Of the read, only the CDR3 DNA is kept; its 48 bases are in frame from base 1. Systemically healthy Caucasian individuals from Russia, about 38 in total and aged roughly 6 to 100 years, were included as donors. Approximately 9.3 milliliters of peripheral blood were collected from each donor into EDTA-treated Vacutainer tubes. Ficoll-Paque density-gradient centrifugation was used to isolate PBMCs, with at least 7 million obtained per sample. Trizol reagent was used to extract total RNA from the PBMCs, yielding at least 5.5 micrograms per sample. For every donor, flow cytometry on a PBMC aliquot measured the percentage of naive CD45RAhigh/CD27high T cells. The same sample was also used in a study of T cells of mothers and their children. The second study also describes: Donors were nine systemically healthy Caucasian individuals: three mothers and their six children. cDNA synthesis consumed the entire amount of extracted RNA, loaded at approximately 1.6 ug RNA in each 15 ul reaction. Sample barcodes and 2-4 random nucleotides were added via the M1S primer in the second PCR. Over 8 million TCR beta CDR3 reads came from each mother, compared with approximately 2.8 million reads from each child. Thymic selection shapes the output of TCR recombination in a similar way in related and unrelated pairs, and inherited differences have a minor effect. Normalized repertoire overlap was always found to be slightly, but never significantly, higher in related mother-child pairs than in unrelated mother-child pairs. No persistent microchimeric T cell clones were detected, at a sensitivity of around 100 clones per million clonotypes. To look for features that set related mother-child pairs apart from unrelated individuals, the researchers ran deep NGS to compare the TCR beta repertoires of mothers and children. Mothers averaged roughly 40 +/- 4 years of age and children averaged roughly 11 +/- 4 years. After adapter ligation was performed with NEBNext reagents, the libraries were sequenced on an Illumina HiSeq 2000 with 100+100 nt paired-end reads. Mother and child libraries were prepared a month apart and sequenced in separate runs to prevent cross-contamination. For each donor, somewhere between about 450,000 and 2,000,000 distinct TCR beta clonotypes were identified. Naive TCR beta clonotypes were estimated from low-frequency clonotypes matched to each donor's FACS-determined naive share, without sorting.

The clonotype was recovered from a woman aged 40 to 49 in good health. The specimen sequenced was blood. In this chain, TRBV28 is recombined with TRBJ2-6, with no confidently assigned D gene. The nucleotides read TGTGCCAGCAGAGACCTAGGTGGGTCTGGGGCCAACGTCCTGACTTTC. This is translated as CASRDLGGSGANVLTF.